These 9 T cell receptor beta chains were all obtained from the same sample, sequenced in a study of cytomegalovirus exposure and HLA in healthy donors (dated by TCRdb to the late 2010s). To prepare the library, the immunoSEQ multiplex PCR assay was applied. For the multiplex PCR, a mixture combining 60 forward primers for TCR Vbeta segments and 13 reverse primers for TCR Jbeta segments was used. Here the immuneACCESS table is served through TCRdb, limited to in-frame sequences with V and J called. Missing clones are a known gap in these copies; in checked studies unresolved V genes cover under half, and the rest lacks a known reason. Counted in this sample were 150,000 to 200,000 clones; more than 75% of them appeared once. About 0.89% of the sample is held by the ten biggest clonotypes. What was sequenced was PBMCs. These receptors originate from a girl under 10 years old in good health and CMV-seropositive.

This clone showed up just once. The chain combines TRBV30 with TRBJ1-1; perhaps TRBD1 as D (6 bases). Per germline, CDR1 GTSNPN and CDR2 SVGIG (reference sequence). V dropped 4 bases and J dropped 1 base, with 13 bases sitting between them. CDR3 length equals 14 residues. The CDR3 loop is CAWNQGRTNTEAFF. The CDR3 nucleotides are TGTGCCTGGAATCAGGGGCGGACGAACACTGAAGCTTTCTTT. The full variable domain, its missing parts supplied by reference TRBV30 and TRBJ1-1, is SQTIHQWPATLVQPVGSPLSLECTVEGTSNPNLYWYRQAAGRGLQLLFYSVGIGQISSEVPQNLSASRPQDRQFILSSKKLLLSDSGFYLCAWNQGRTNTEAFFGQGTRLTVV.

This sequence joins TRBV30 and TRBJ2-4, with TRBD2 identical over 9 bases. Germline CDR1 and CDR2: GTSNPN and SVGIG (reference sequence). The V segment lost 1 base and the J segment 0 bases; nucleotides outside the gene matches: 10. The CDR3 length is 18 residues. The CDR3 loop reads CAWSELAGAVLAKNIQYF. In DNA form, the CDR3 reads TGTGCCTGGAGTGAGTTAGCGGGAGCCGTACTAGCCAAAAACATTCAGTACTTC. The whole variable domain, filled in from reference TRBV30 and TRBJ2-4, reads SQTIHQWPATLVQPVGSPLSLECTVEGTSNPNLYWYRQAAGRGLQLLFYSVGIGQISSEVPQNLSASRPQDRQFILSSKKLLLSDSGFYLCAWSELAGAVLAKNIQYFGAGTRLSVL.

The chain has TRBV18 and TRBJ2-2; 8 positions agree with TRBD2. CDR1 and CDR2 from the germline V gene are KGHSH and LQKENI. The junction had 4 bases not matched to a gene; V was cut back by 4 bases and J by 0 bases. The CDR3 totals 16 residues. The CDR3 DNA sequence: TGTGCCAGCTCACGATCGGGAGGGACGAACACCGGGGAGCTGTTTTTT. Translation gives CASSRSGGTNTGELFF.

This clone has just one count. The genes are TRBV25-1 and TRBJ2-5, with 11 bases matching TRBD2. Germline lookup yields CDR1 MGHDK and CDR2 SYGVNS. The CDR3 covers 14 residues. Unmatched junction bases numbered 2, after V lost 5 bases and J lost 3 bases. In DNA form, the CDR3 reads TGTGCCAGCAGTCTTAGCGGGAGGGAAGAGACCCAGTACTTC. This encodes CASSLSGREETQYF.

This clone has a single count. CDR3 protein: CAWSRFQGALISTNEKLFF. CDR3 DNA sequence: TGTGCCTGGAGTCGATTCCAGGGGGCGCTTATTTCAACTAATGAAAAACTGTTTTTT. This sequence joins TRBV30 and TRBJ1-4; the match to TRBD1 covers 8 bases. The CDR3 length is 19 residues. The V and J ends lost 2 bases and 0 bases, in that order; junction bases with no gene match: 14. The V gene's germline CDR1 is GTSNPN and CDR2 SVGIG (reference sequence).

This chain uses TRBV6-5 with TRBJ2-3; D is ambiguous. V gave up 5 bases and J gave up 5 bases, with 14 bases separating them. The CDR3 covers 14 residues. The germline CDR1 and CDR2 sequences are MNHEY and SVGAGI. The CDR3 sequence: CASSPLGGRDTQYF. The CDR3 nucleotides are TGTGCCAGCAGTCCCCTCGGCGGCCGAGATACGCAGTATTTT.

This clone was counted once. The chain links TRBV4-1 to TRBJ2-1; a possible D gene is TRBD2 (6 bases). This CDR3 region has 15 residues. The V gene lost 3 bases and the J gene lost 1 base, with 10 bases spanning the gap. Germline V lookup: CDR1 MGHRA, CDR2 YSYEKL. CDR3 sequence: CASSQASESYNEQFF. In DNA, the CDR3 is TGCGCCAGCAGCCAGGCTAGCGAGTCCTACAATGAGCAGTTCTTC.

J is TRBJ2-3 and V is TRBV30; perhaps TRBD2 as D (6 bases). The ends were cut back, 7 bases at V and 2 bases at J, with 25 bases in the middle. The CDR3 is made up of 17 amino acids. Germline CDR1 GTSNPN, CDR2 SVGIG (reference sequence). Here the CDR3 DNA reads TGTGCCTTTACGTCGGACTACTCGTGGGTATCCACAGATACGCAGTATTTT. Translated: CAFTSDYSWVSTDTQYF.

The chain employs TRBV5-1 and TRBJ1-4; no reliable D call. Germline V gene sequence: CDR1 SGHRS, CDR2 YFSETQ. V was pared by 4 bases and J by 8 bases, with 15 bases between. The CDR3 is 14 amino acids. The CDR3 spells CASSPRTRGEKLFF. In DNA, the CDR3 is TGCGCCAGCAGCCCCAGGACCCGAGGGGAAAAACTGTTTTTT.